Sequencing of this T cell receptor beta chain was carried out in a study of Graves' ophthalmopathy and Graves' hyperthyroidism. Whole-study context: A follow-up of 18 months without ophthalmopathy meant that hyperthyroidism was stable. Study results and limitations: Most clonotypes expanded in thyroid above 0.001 frequency were present in blood too. In separating ophthalmopathy from stable hyperthyroidism, a 13-signature model achieved 85% to 90% sensitivity and around 81% specificity.

RNA transcripts provided the template for amplifying TCR beta CDR3 regions. RT-PCR was first run with HTBI primers, then multiplex PCR in a second round. MiXCR was run by TCRdb on the multiplex PCR reads, yielding one entry per CDR3 protein. The sample contains about 590,000 distinct CDR3 sequences, roughly 40% of which appear only once. This clonotype was counted a few times. Antigen unknown. Trimming removed 3 bases at V and 7 bases at J, with 15 bases between. CDR1 is DFQATT, CDR2 SNEGSKA, per germline (reference sequence). The CDR3 loop spans 14 amino acids. The receptor's source is an adult man with Graves' hyperthyroidism. The sample taken for sequencing was peripheral blood or thyroid tissue (not recorded which). This sequence joins TRBV20-1 and TRBJ2-2; D call uncertain. This CDR3 is CSASRDARGGELFF. The CDR3, as DNA: TGCAGTGCTAGTCGAGACGCAAGAGGCGGGGAGCTGTTTTTT.